Presented here are 30 T cell receptor beta chains from one specimen sequenced in a study of T-cell memory formation after mild COVID-19. TCRdb re-derived calls from the 5' RACE reads in MiXCR, one entry per CDR3 protein. The sample has just under 350,000 distinct CDR3 sequences; around 13% are singletons. Sequencing was performed on PBMCs or a T cell subset sorted from them (not recorded which). The origin of the receptors is a man aged 18-30 years who had mild COVID-19 (a few samples of this study predate the infection). Cell type and time point are not known.

The sample holds a few counts of this clonotype. J is TRBJ1-2 and V is TRBV2; no definite D call. This CDR3 comprises 13 residues. V was cut by 4 bases and J by 8 bases, with 14 bases left in between. The V gene's germline CDR1 is SNHLY and CDR2 FYNNEI. CDR3 coding DNA: TGTGCCAGCAGTGCGAATCGAGAGACGGGCTACACCTTC. Residues: CASSANRETGYTF.

This clonotype occurred a few times. The chain carries TRBV7-8 and TRBJ2-3; D may match TRBD1 or TRBD2 (5 bases each). This CDR3 has 16 residues. CDR1 is SGHVS and CDR2 is FQNEAQ in the germline V gene. The V end was cut by 0 bases, the J end by 4 bases, with 14 bases between. Here the CDR3 reads CASSLAGVRAADTQYF. CDR3 nucleotide sequence: TGTGCCAGCAGCTTAGCCGGGGTCAGGGCGGCAGATACGCAGTATTTT.

The chain carries TRBV20-1 and TRBJ2-1; 7 bases are shared with TRBD2. This CDR3 has 15 amino acids. From germline, CDR1 is DFQATT and CDR2 SNEGSKA (reference sequence). Germline trimming cut 0 bases from V and 4 bases from J; bases unmatched to any gene: 6. The chain's CDR3 is CSARDPLAEYNEQFF. DNA of the CDR3: TGCAGTGCTAGAGATCCGCTAGCGGAGTACAATGAGCAGTTCTTC.

V and J are TRBV12-3 or TRBV12-4 and TRBJ2-3, with 7 bases matching TRBD2. The CDR3 consists of 15 residues. The trim removed 3 bases at V and 3 bases at J, leaving 6 bases unmatched. Here the CDR3 reads CASSLLGGGTDTQYF. The CDR3 DNA reads as TGTGCCAGCAGTTTGCTTGGGGGGGGGACAGATACGCAGTATTTT.

The chain links TRBV9 to TRBJ2-1, with D perhaps matching TRBD2 (5 bases). Between the trimmed V and J ends, which lost 0 bases and 0 bases, there was a span of 7 bases. This CDR3 has 15 residues. In germline, CDR1 is SGDLS, CDR2 YYNGEE. Here the CDR3 DNA reads TGTGCCAGCAGCGTAGACGGGGACTCCTACAATGAGCAGTTCTTC. This gives the protein CASSVDGDSYNEQFF. The full variable domain, with the rest looked up from reference TRBV9 and TRBJ2-1, is DSGVTQTPKHLITATGQRVTLRCSPRSGDLSVYWYQQSLDQGLQFLIQYYNGEERAKGNILERFSAQQFPDLHSELNLSSLELGDSALYFCASSVDGDSYNEQFFGPGTRLTVL.

Of note for this clonotype: This may be a read error, as it is one base from a much larger clone. The rearrangement links TRBV7-9 to TRBJ1-2; D gene uncertain. The length of the CDR3 is 13 residues. Germline V gene data show CDR1 as SEHNR and CDR2 as FQNEAQ (reference sequence). The CDR3 protein is CASTPGTNYGHTF. CDR3 sequence (DNA): TGTGCCAGCACCCCAGGCACCAACTATGGCCACACCTTC.

This clonotype was picked up one time. This chain's CDR3 is CASSRGVDEQFF. Written as DNA, the CDR3 is TGTGCCAGCTCACGGGGGGTCGATGAGCAGTTCTTC. This chain connects TRBV18 to TRBJ2-1, with a weak D call TRBD2 (6 bases). The CDR3 totals 12 residues. Germline V CDR1 and CDR2: KGHSH, LQKENI. V shed 4 bases and J shed 8 bases, with 9 bases lying between them.

The rearrangement uses TRBV5-1 and TRBJ2-1; 9 bases agree with TRBD1. Trimming removed 0 bases from V and 6 bases from J; junction bases left unmatched: 4. There are 15 residues in the CDR3. The germline V gene encodes CDR1 SGHRS and CDR2 YFSETQ. The CDR3 nucleotides are TGCGCCAGCAGCTTGGGGACAGGGGTGGGCAATGAGCAGTTCTTC. It yields the protein CASSLGTGVGNEQFF. The complete variable domain, with remaining parts taken from reference TRBV5-1 and TRBJ2-1, reads KAGVTQTPRYLIKTRGQQVTLSCSPISGHRSVSWYQQTPGQGLQFLFEYFSETQRNKGNFPGRFSGRQFSNSRSEMNVSTLELGDSALYLCASSLGTGVGNEQFFGPGTRLTVL.

The V and J genes are TRBV15 and TRBJ2-3; 10 bases line up with TRBD2. The J segment lost 6 bases and the V segment lost 4 bases, leaving 7 bases of the junction unmatched. CDR1 LNHNV and CDR2 YYDKDF come from the germline V gene (reference sequence). CDR3 length: 15 amino acids. The CDR3 loop reads CATSTRSGGADTQYF. For the CDR3, the DNA is TGTGCCACCAGCACAAGGAGCGGGGGGGCCGATACGCAGTATTTT.

This clonotype was detected a few times. The DNA for the CDR3 is TGTGCCAGCAGCCAGGGCAGAAACTATGGCTACACCTTC. This gives the protein CASSQGRNYGYTF. The chain couples TRBV14 to TRBJ1-2; D is unclear. The germline V gene has CDR1 SGHDN and CDR2 FVKESK. V lost 3 bases and J 2 bases, leaving 7 bases between the germline ends. There are 13 residues in the CDR3. Drawing the rest from reference TRBV14 and TRBJ1-2, the complete variable domain is EAGVTQFPSHSVIEKGQTVTLRCDPISGHDNLYWYRRVMGKEIKFLLHFVKESKQDESGMPNNRFLAERTGGTYSTLKVQPAELEDSGVYFCASSQGRNYGYTFGSGTRLTVV.

This clonotype was seen a handful of times. The chain recombines TRBV6-5 with TRBJ1-5; the D gene is possibly TRBD1 (6 bases). Germline CDR1 is MNHEY and CDR2 is SVGAGI. The ends were cut back, 0 bases at V and 6 bases at J, with 12 bases in the middle. CDR3 length equals 15 residues. For the CDR3, the DNA is TGTGCCAGCAGTTACTCGGCAGGGGAGCGTCAGCCCCAGCATTTT. Translated: CASSYSAGERQPQHF.

This chain links TRBV27 with TRBJ2-7; D may be TRBD1 (6 bases). CDR1 and CDR2 from the germline V gene are MNHEY and SMNVEV (reference sequence). Trimming took 8 bases from V and 1 from J, leaving 9 bases between them. This CDR3 spans 12 amino acids. The CDR3 reads CASAGVSYEQYF. CDR3 nucleotides: TGTGCCAGCGCAGGGGTGTCCTACGAGCAGTACTTC.

This clonotype appeared a few times. The chain uses TRBV10-3 and TRBJ1-2; D perhaps matches TRBD1 (5 bases). The CDR3 spans 13 residues. Germline CDR1 is ENHRY and CDR2 is SYGVKD. V shed 6 bases and J shed 8 bases, with 16 bases lying between them. CDR3 sequence reads: CAIRRGEAEGYTF. The CDR3 nucleotides read TGTGCCATCAGGAGGGGCGAGGCTGAGGGCTACACCTTC.

This clonotype was counted a few times. The chain couples TRBV20-1 to TRBJ1-6, with D perhaps matching TRBD1 (5 bases). The CDR3 is 13 amino acids. V lost 7 bases and J lost 7, with 14 bases in between. Germline values: CDR1 DFQATT, CDR2 SNEGSKA (reference sequence). CDR3 DNA: TGCAGTGTCATGACAGAACCAAATTCACCCCTCCACTTT. This sequence encodes CSVMTEPNSPLHF.

The J gene is TRBJ2-5, the V gene TRBV9, with D unresolved. Trimming cost V 0 bases and J 2 bases, with 8 bases left between them. Germline V gives CDR1 SGDLS, CDR2 YYNGEE. The CDR3 covers 14 residues. The DNA of the CDR3 is TGTGCCAGCAGCGTAGGATGGGTTCAAGAGACCCAGTACTTC. It specifies CASSVGWVQETQYF.

V and J are TRBV7-3 and TRBJ1-1, with a tentative D call TRBD1 (5 bases). CDR1 is SGHTA and CDR2 is FQGTGA in the germline V gene. This CDR3 contains 14 residues. V was shortened by 5 bases and J by 7 bases, with 17 bases between the two germline ends. The CDR3 loop is CASSPGTGHNEAFF. DNA for the CDR3: TGTGCCAGCAGCCCGGGCACAGGTCACAATGAAGCTTTCTTT.

This clonotype was seen many times. This chain connects TRBV20-1 to TRBJ1-1; D gene uncertain. The CDR3 consists of 14 residues. Germline CDR1 reads DFQATT; CDR2 reads SNEGSKA (reference sequence). Trimming stripped 6 bases from V and 5 bases from J, with 19 bases between. The CDR3 nucleotides read TGCAGTGCCCCTCTGTCGGGCAGAAGAACTGAAGCTTTCTTT. Translated, it gives CSAPLSGRRTEAFF.

Here the CDR3 DNA reads TGCAGTGCTAGAGATCCGCAGGGTTCGTACACTGAAGCTTTCTTT. Protein sequence: CSARDPQGSYTEAFF. The chain couples TRBV20-1 to TRBJ1-1, with D tentatively TRBD1 (5 bases). Deletions cut 0 bases from V and 3 bases from J, with 14 bases between. The CDR3 runs 15 residues. Per the germline V gene, CDR1 is DFQATT and CDR2 is SNEGSKA (reference sequence).

This clonotype has more than one count but fewer than ten. The V gene is TRBV5-6, the J gene TRBJ2-5; D gene uncertain. Trimming removed 2 bases at V and 1 base at J, with 6 bases between. There are 13 residues in the CDR3. Per the germline V gene, CDR1 is SGHDT and CDR2 is YYEEEE. CDR3 bases: TGTGCCAGCAGCTTAATGAGCCAAGAGACCCAGTACTTC. This gives the protein CASSLMSQETQYF.

The chain couples TRBV6-2 or TRBV6-3 to TRBJ1-5, with D possibly matching TRBD1 (5 bases). This CDR3 region has 13 residues. CDR1 is MNHEY and CDR2 is SVGEGT in the germline V gene. V was shortened by 0 bases and J by 14 bases, with 14 bases between the two germline ends. DNA for the CDR3: TGTGCCAGCAGTTACTCGGGCCGGCCGGGGGAGCATTTT. This gives the protein CASSYSGRPGEHF.

This clonotype was detected ten times or more. This sequence joins TRBV6-6 and TRBJ1-2; 8 nucleotides align to TRBD1. Germline V gene lookup returns CDR1 MNHNY and CDR2 SVGAGI (reference sequence). The CDR3 runs to 13 residues. V was pared by 6 bases and J by 5 bases, with 5 bases of the junction left unmatched. The CDR3 spells CASSRDRTYGYTF. The CDR3 bases are TGTGCCAGCAGCCGGGACAGGACTTATGGCTACACCTTC.

The V gene is TRBV27, the J gene TRBJ1-1; D is uncertain. Trimming stripped 3 bases from V and 2 bases from J, with 7 bases between. Germline V gives CDR1 MNHEY, CDR2 SMNVEV (reference sequence). The CDR3 has 13 amino acids. The CDR3 loop reads CASSFSFNTEAFF. The CDR3 DNA follows: TGTGCCAGCAGTTTTTCTTTCAACACTGAAGCTTTCTTT.

The rearrangement uses TRBV6-5 and TRBJ2-4, with a possible D match to TRBD1 (7 bases). From germline, CDR1 is MNHEY and CDR2 SVGAGI. The CDR3 totals 17 residues. Trimming took 0 bases from V and 1 from J, leaving 13 bases between them. CDR3 sequence: CASSYSFRGEAKNIQYF. The CDR3 DNA sequence: TGTGCCAGCAGTTACTCTTTCAGGGGGGAGGCCAAAAACATTCAGTACTTC.

The genes are TRBV7-9 and TRBJ1-2; the D is unclear. V shed 5 bases and J shed 8 bases, with 9 bases lying between them. The CDR3 extends over 11 amino acids. Per the germline V gene, CDR1 is SEHNR and CDR2 is FQNEAQ (reference sequence). The CDR3 nucleotides read TGTGCCAGCAGCCCTACGGAGGGCTACACCTTC. Residues: CASSPTEGYTF.

This clonotype showed up many times. V is TRBV12-3 or TRBV12-4 and J is TRBJ2-1; 9 bases match TRBD2. J was trimmed by 4 bases and V by 3 bases; bases with no gene match: 7. This CDR3 is 16 amino acids long. CDR3 bases: TGTGCCAGCAGTTTCCCAGCGGGGGGTAGGTACAATGAGCAGTTCTTC. This sequence encodes CASSFPAGGRYNEQFF.

CDR3 in amino acids: CASSQNRDYLSYNEQFF. The CDR3 DNA follows: TGCGCCAGCAGCCAGAATCGGGACTACCTCTCCTACAATGAGCAGTTCTTC. The V call is TRBV5-1, the J call TRBJ2-1; 7 positions match TRBD2. The V gene end was trimmed by 4 bases and the J gene end by 0 bases; junction bases not matched to a gene: 10. CDR3 length: 17 amino acids. The germline CDR1 and CDR2 sequences are SGHRS and YFSETQ.

The table lists this clonotype with a few counts. The chain is built from TRBV18 and TRBJ2-3; 8 nucleotides line up with TRBD2. Trimming at V came to 2 bases and at J to 0 bases, leaving 4 bases not matched to a gene. CDR3 size: 16 residues. Germline CDR1 and CDR2: KGHSH and LQKENI. CDR3 in DNA: TGTGCCAGCTCACCAATGCTAGCGGGTAGCACAGATACGCAGTATTTT. Amino acids: CASSPMLAGSTDTQYF.

This clonotype has a count of ten or more. The J gene is TRBJ2-7, the V gene TRBV3-1; D unclear. Trimming removed 0 bases at V and 3 bases at J, with 9 bases between. Per the germline V gene, CDR1 is LGHDT and CDR2 is YNNKEL (reference sequence). CDR3 length equals 14 residues. CDR3 loop: CASSQDTQVYEQYF. DNA of the CDR3: TGTGCCAGCAGCCAAGATACCCAGGTCTACGAGCAGTACTTC.

CDR3 DNA: TGTGCTAGTGGCCGGGACAGGGTGACAGATACGCAGTATTTT. Protein: CASGRDRVTDTQYF. The chain employs TRBV12-5 and TRBJ2-3; TRBD1 matches 9 bases. From germline, CDR1 is LGHNT and CDR2 FRNRAP. Trimming at V came to 6 bases and at J to 3 bases, leaving 4 bases not matched to a gene. This CDR3 comprises 14 residues.

The chain couples TRBV20-1 to TRBJ2-5, with TRBD1 matching over 7 bases. V lost 7 bases and J lost 7; bases outside the gene matches: 9. CDR1 and CDR2 from the germline V gene are DFQATT and SNEGSKA (reference sequence). This CDR3 spans 12 amino acids. CDR3 nucleotides: TGCAGTGAAGAGACAGGGCCCGGGACCCAGTACTTC. Protein product: CSEETGPGTQYF.